This is a list of T cell receptor beta chains from one sample in a study of shared clonotypes between healthy human individuals. Repertoires were generated with immunoSEQ multiplex PCR, while TCRdb's copy carries only in-frame clones and drops some. The sample includes around 530,000 clones, roughly 72% of them seen just once. The sample comprised PBMCs. The receptors were sampled from a woman aged 40 to 50 in good health. Some clones in this sample may be carry-over from other donors' samples. CDR3s include the opening cysteine and the closing phenylalanine or tryptophan. A D gene is named only where the DNA matches it firmly. Clone size is not always given. Where it is, it says once, few, many or a class for expanded clones.

d_gene: NA; j_gene: TRBJ2-7; abundance: few; v_gene: TRBV5-8; CDR3aa: CASSFVGSSYEQYF; CDR3nt: TGTGCCAGCAGCTTTGTCGGGAGCTCCTACGAGCAGTACTTC
d_gene: TRBD2; j_gene: TRBJ2-3; abundance: NA; v_gene: TRBV5-5; CDR3aa: CASSWPLAESTDTQYF; CDR3nt: TGTGCCAGCAGCTGGCCCCTAGCGGAGAGCACAGATACGCAGTATTTT
d_gene: TRBD1; j_gene: TRBJ1-1; abundance: NA; v_gene: TRBV5-1; CDR3aa: CASSAGRDSGEEAFF; CDR3nt: TGCGCCAGCAGCGCCGGCCGGGACAGTGGCGAGGAAGCTTTCTTT
d_gene: NA; j_gene: TRBJ2-6; abundance: NA; v_gene: TRBV9; CDR3aa: CASTPTWTEPSGANVLTF; CDR3nt: TGTGCCAGCACCCCAACCTGGACAGAACCGTCTGGGGCCAACGTCCTGACTTTC
d_gene: NA; j_gene: TRBJ2-7; abundance: NA; v_gene: TRBV27; CDR3aa: CASSLFKGGYEQYF; CDR3nt: TGTGCCAGCAGTTTATTCAAGGGTGGATACGAGCAGTACTTC
d_gene: NA; j_gene: TRBJ1-1; abundance: NA; v_gene: TRBV19; CDR3aa: CACSMRLNTEAFF; CDR3nt: TGTGCCTGTAGTATGCGCTTGAACACTGAAGCTTTCTTT
d_gene: NA; j_gene: TRBJ2-2; abundance: NA; v_gene: TRBV7-3; CDR3aa: CASSLIGTGELFF; CDR3nt: TGTGCCAGCAGCTTAATCGGGACCGGGGAGCTGTTTTTT
d_gene: NA; j_gene: TRBJ1-1; abundance: NA; v_gene: TRBV9; CDR3aa: CASSVVETGRTEAFF; CDR3nt: TGTGCCAGCAGCGTAGTTGAGACAGGTCGGACTGAAGCTTTCTTT
d_gene: TRBD1; j_gene: TRBJ2-2; abundance: NA; v_gene: TRBV27; CDR3aa: CASRQGPNTGELFF; CDR3nt: TGTGCCAGCCGACAGGGTCCGAACACCGGGGAGCTGTTTTTT
d_gene: NA; j_gene: TRBJ1-4; abundance: NA; v_gene: TRBV19; CDR3aa: CATQGRNEKLFF; CDR3nt: TGTGCCACCCAAGGACGTAATGAAAAACTGTTTTTT
d_gene: NA; j_gene: TRBJ1-4; abundance: NA; v_gene: TRBV5-4; CDR3aa: CASSLEGGNEKLFF; CDR3nt: TGTGCCAGCAGCTTGGAGGGGGGTAATGAAAAACTGTTTTTT
d_gene: NA; j_gene: TRBJ2-5; abundance: once; v_gene: TRBV4-1; CDR3aa: CASSQDRDPGGETQYF; CDR3nt: TGCGCCAGCAGCCAAGATAGGGACCCTGGGGGAGAGACCCAGTACTTC
d_gene: NA; j_gene: TRBJ2-3; abundance: NA; v_gene: TRBV1; CDR3aa: CTSSQEGIRGTGPTDTQYF; CDR3nt: TGCACCAGCAGCCAAGAGGGTATTAGAGGGACAGGGCCCACAGATACGCAGTATTTT
d_gene: NA; j_gene: TRBJ1-2; abundance: NA; v_gene: TRBV11-1; CDR3aa: CASSLAPTVANHGYTF; CDR3nt: TGTGCCAGCAGCTTAGCCCCGACAGTCGCTAACCATGGCTACACCTTC
d_gene: NA; j_gene: TRBJ2-6; abundance: few; v_gene: TRBV28; CDR3aa: CASSQVLSGANVLTF; CDR3nt: TGTGCCAGCAGTCAGGTTTTGTCTGGGGCCAACGTCCTGACTTTC
d_gene: NA; j_gene: TRBJ1-4; abundance: once; v_gene: TRBV28; CDR3aa: CASRGPGSRVNEKLFF; CDR3nt: TGTGCCAGCAGAGGCCCCGGGAGTAGGGTTAATGAAAAACTGTTTTTT
d_gene: TRBD1; j_gene: TRBJ1-4; abundance: NA; v_gene: TRBV4-2; CDR3aa: CASSQEPRGDEKLFF; CDR3nt: TGTGCCAGCAGCCAAGAGCCCAGGGGGGACGAAAAACTGTTTTTT
d_gene: TRBD1; j_gene: TRBJ1-5; abundance: few; v_gene: TRBV2; CDR3aa: CASHPRDRRNQPQHF; CDR3nt: TGTGCCAGCCACCCCCGGGACAGGCGCAATCAGCCCCAGCATTTT
d_gene: TRBD2; j_gene: TRBJ2-7; abundance: NA; v_gene: TRBV5-4; CDR3aa: CASSQEGGSSYEQYF; CDR3nt: TGTGCCAGCAGCCAGGAGGGCGGGAGCTCCTACGAGCAGTACTTC
d_gene: TRBD2; j_gene: TRBJ2-7; abundance: few; v_gene: TRBV6-1; CDR3aa: CASSRTSDWKYEQYF; CDR3nt: TGTGCCAGCTCTAGGACTAGCGATTGGAAGTACGAGCAGTACTTC
d_gene: NA; j_gene: TRBJ2-5; abundance: NA; v_gene: TRBV5-1; CDR3aa: CASFETAGQETQYF; CDR3nt: TGCGCCAGTTTCGAAACGGCAGGGCAAGAGACCCAGTACTTC
d_gene: TRBD2; j_gene: TRBJ2-3; abundance: NA; v_gene: TRBV29-1; CDR3aa: CSVWLAGNFGWPDTQYF; CDR3nt: TGCAGCGTTTGGCTAGCGGGAAACTTCGGTTGGCCAGATACGCAGTATTTT
d_gene: NA; j_gene: TRBJ1-1; abundance: NA; v_gene: TRBV15; CDR3aa: CATADPGRLNTEAFF; CDR3nt: TGTGCCACCGCCGACCCAGGGCGGCTAAACACTGAAGCTTTCTTT
d_gene: TRBD1; j_gene: TRBJ2-7; abundance: once; v_gene: TRBV29-1; CDR3aa: CSVERSTGAEQYF; CDR3nt: TGCAGCGTTGAACGCTCGACAGGGGCCGAGCAGTACTTC
d_gene: NA; j_gene: TRBJ1-5; abundance: NA; v_gene: TRBV28; CDR3aa: CASSPTNQPQHF; CDR3nt: TGTGCCAGCAGTCCTACTAATCAGCCCCAGCATTTT
d_gene: TRBD2; j_gene: TRBJ2-2; abundance: NA; v_gene: TRBV7-2; CDR3aa: CASSLGGRTGELFF; CDR3nt: TGTGCCAGCAGTCTCGGGGGGAGGACCGGGGAGCTGTTTTTT
d_gene: NA; j_gene: TRBJ2-3; abundance: few; v_gene: TRBV4-3; CDR3aa: CASSQDWSRTDTQYF; CDR3nt: TGCGCCAGCAGCCAAGATTGGAGCAGGACAGATACGCAGTATTTT
d_gene: NA; j_gene: TRBJ2-7; abundance: NA; v_gene: TRBV12-2; CDR3aa: CASRLGDSGGTYEQYF; CDR3nt: TGTGCAAGTCGCTTAGGGGACTCTGGGGGTACCTACGAGCAGTACTTC
d_gene: NA; j_gene: TRBJ2-5; abundance: NA; v_gene: TRBV4-3; CDR3aa: CASSQMWGYQETQYF; CDR3nt: TGCGCCAGCAGCCAGATGTGGGGGTACCAAGAGACCCAGTACTTC
d_gene: TRBD2; j_gene: TRBJ2-7; abundance: NA; v_gene: TRBV6-1; CDR3aa: CASSEVGTSGRAGDEQYF; CDR3nt: TGTGCCAGCAGTGAAGTAGGGACTAGCGGGAGGGCCGGAGACGAGCAGTACTTC
d_gene: TRBD1; j_gene: TRBJ1-2; abundance: NA; v_gene: TRBV27; CDR3aa: CASSLVGGQTYGYTF; CDR3nt: TGTGCCAGCAGTCTCGTCGGGGGACAGACCTATGGCTACACCTTC
d_gene: NA; j_gene: TRBJ2-3; abundance: NA; v_gene: TRBV29-1; CDR3aa: CSVVYGADTQYF; CDR3nt: TGCAGCGTTGTCTACGGGGCAGATACGCAGTATTTT
d_gene: TRBD2; j_gene: TRBJ2-1; abundance: NA; v_gene: TRBV29-1; CDR3aa: CSVVLAGAGEQFF; CDR3nt: TGCAGCGTTGTACTAGCGGGAGCAGGGGAGCAGTTCTTC
d_gene: NA; j_gene: TRBJ1-1; abundance: NA; v_gene: TRBV18; CDR3aa: CASSPLGQLNTEAFF; CDR3nt: TGTGCCAGCTCACCACTCGGACAGCTGAACACTGAAGCTTTCTTT
d_gene: NA; j_gene: TRBJ2-7; abundance: NA; v_gene: TRBV7-2; CDR3aa: CASSTSRGYEQYF; CDR3nt: TGTGCCAGCAGCACAAGTAGGGGGTACGAGCAGTACTTC
d_gene: NA; j_gene: TRBJ1-2; abundance: NA; v_gene: TRBV7-9; CDR3aa: CASSQRQKNYGYTF; CDR3nt: TGTGCCAGCAGTCAAAGACAGAAAAACTATGGCTACACCTTC
d_gene: TRBD1; j_gene: TRBJ1-1; abundance: NA; v_gene: TRBV28; CDR3aa: CASSLWGQGVEAFF; CDR3nt: TGTGCCAGCAGTTTGTGGGGACAGGGTGTAGAAGCTTTCTTT
d_gene: NA; j_gene: TRBJ2-5; abundance: NA; v_gene: TRBV9; CDR3aa: CASSKLGTQETQYF; CDR3nt: TGTGCCAGCAGTAAATTAGGGACCCAAGAGACCCAGTACTTC
d_gene: NA; j_gene: TRBJ2-5; abundance: NA; v_gene: TRBV5-1; CDR3aa: CASSRGRGRQETQYF; CDR3nt: TGCGCCAGCAGCAGGGGACGGGGGCGACAAGAGACCCAGTACTTC
d_gene: NA; j_gene: TRBJ2-7; abundance: NA; v_gene: TRBV14; CDR3aa: CASSQVGRASYEQYF; CDR3nt: TGTGCCAGCAGCCAAGTGGGCAGGGCCTCCTACGAGCAGTACTTC
d_gene: NA; j_gene: TRBJ2-5; abundance: NA; v_gene: TRBV5-1; CDR3aa: CASSPLTEETQYF; CDR3nt: TGCGCCAGCAGCCCCTTGACGGAAGAGACCCAGTACTTC
d_gene: NA; j_gene: TRBJ1-2; abundance: NA; v_gene: TRBV6-5; CDR3aa: CASSYDNRGYGYTF; CDR3nt: TGTGCCAGCAGTTACGACAATAGGGGCTATGGCTACACCTTC
d_gene: TRBD1; j_gene: TRBJ1-2; abundance: few; v_gene: TRBV28; CDR3aa: CASREQGDGYTF; CDR3nt: TGTGCCAGCAGAGAACAGGGGGACGGCTACACCTTC
d_gene: TRBD1; j_gene: TRBJ2-5; abundance: NA; v_gene: TRBV5-1; CDR3aa: CASSLGGTEGETQYF; CDR3nt: TGCGCCAGCAGCTTGGGGGGGACAGAAGGAGAGACCCAGTACTTC
d_gene: NA; j_gene: TRBJ2-3; abundance: NA; v_gene: TRBV20-1; CDR3aa: CSARENSWQYF; CDR3nt: TGCAGTGCTAGAGAAAATAGCTGGCAGTATTTT
d_gene: NA; j_gene: TRBJ1-4; abundance: once; v_gene: TRBV7-7; CDR3aa: CASSSDNEKLFF; CDR3nt: TGTGCTAGCAGCTCGGACAATGAAAAACTGTTTTTT
d_gene: NA; j_gene: TRBJ1-2; abundance: NA; v_gene: TRBV4-1; CDR3aa: CASSQAAGAGSYGYTF; CDR3nt: TGCGCCAGCAGCCAAGCGGCGGGGGCAGGGAGCTATGGCTACACCTTC
d_gene: NA; j_gene: TRBJ1-5; abundance: NA; v_gene: TRBV30; CDR3aa: CAWSTTGGAQHF; CDR3nt: TGTGCCTGGAGTACAACCGGGGGAGCCCAGCATTTT
d_gene: NA; j_gene: TRBJ2-2; abundance: NA; v_gene: TRBV28; CDR3aa: CASSSRTGELFF; CDR3nt: TGTGCCAGCAGCAGTCGGACCGGGGAGCTGTTTTTT
d_gene: TRBD1; j_gene: TRBJ1-1; abundance: NA; v_gene: TRBV30; CDR3aa: CAWKDRDTEAFF; CDR3nt: TGTGCCTGGAAGGACAGGGACACTGAAGCTTTCTTT
d_gene: NA; j_gene: TRBJ1-3; abundance: NA; v_gene: TRBV4-1; CDR3aa: CASSPPGRDSGNTIYF; CDR3nt: TGCGCCAGCAGCCCCCCAGGTCGAGATTCTGGAAACACCATATATTTT
d_gene: NA; j_gene: TRBJ2-3; abundance: NA; v_gene: TRBV11-1; CDR3aa: CASSRVTDTQYF; CDR3nt: TGTGCCAGCAGCCGTGTCACAGATACGCAGTATTTT
d_gene: TRBD2; j_gene: TRBJ2-1; abundance: NA; v_gene: TRBV29-1; CDR3aa: CSVVTPLADFSPHEQFF; CDR3nt: TGCAGCGTTGTTACGCCTCTAGCGGACTTTAGCCCCCATGAGCAGTTCTTC
d_gene: TRBD2; j_gene: TRBJ2-7; abundance: NA; v_gene: TRBV2; CDR3aa: CASSRPPGSGKYEQYF; CDR3nt: TGTGCCAGCAGCCGACCCCCGGGGAGCGGGAAGTACGAGCAGTACTTC
d_gene: NA; j_gene: TRBJ1-5; abundance: NA; v_gene: TRBV7-9; CDR3aa: CASSLDTAGPQHF; CDR3nt: TGTGCCAGCAGCTTAGACACAGCTGGGCCCCAGCATTTT